Below, 12 T cell receptor beta chains from the same sample are listed, as sequenced in a study of spatial heterogeneity in lung cancer. Time point reported: sample taken at primary tumor resection. TCRdb processed the 5' RACE reads anew with MiXCR; each CDR3 protein has one entry. Of tens of thousands of distinct CDR3 sequences listed, 6.8% are singletons. Sequences were derived from PBMCs, sampled at surgery. The receptors shown here come from a female donor with early-stage non-small cell lung cancer.

This clonotype was seen repeatedly, ten times or more. The chain couples TRBV6-1 to TRBJ2-5; D is uncertain. Germline CDR1 reads MNHNS; CDR2 reads SASEGT. This CDR3 has 11 residues. V lost 3 bases to trimming and J lost 5 bases, with 4 bases between them. The CDR3 DNA reads as TGTGCCAGCAGTGACCGGGAGACCCAGTACTTC. Translated: CASSDRETQYF.

This clonotype was seen repeatedly, ten times or more. The chain joins TRBV20-1 to TRBJ2-7; 8 nucleotides align to TRBD1. There are 11 residues in the CDR3. The V segment lost 5 bases and the J segment 10 bases; nucleotides outside the gene matches: 7. In germline, CDR1 is DFQATT, CDR2 SNEGSKA (reference sequence). The CDR3 loop is CSAYDRGNQYF. The CDR3, as DNA: TGCAGTGCTTATGACAGGGGAAATCAGTACTTC.

Only a few counts were recorded for this clonotype. The gene calls are TRBV9 and TRBJ2-3, with TRBD2 matching 13 bases. The germline V gene has CDR1 SGDLS and CDR2 YYNGEE. V was clipped by 2 bases and J by 2 bases; unmatched bases: 2. The CDR3 is made up of 16 amino acids. DNA of the CDR3: TGTGCCAGCAGCGTGACTAGCGGGGGGTTCACAGATACGCAGTATTTT. This translates into CASSVTSGGFTDTQYF.

V is TRBV28 and J is TRBJ2-7, with no clear D. Looked up from germline, CDR1 is MDHEN and CDR2 is SYDVKM. V shed 10 bases and J shed 5 bases, with 12 bases lying between them. There are 11 residues in the CDR3. CDR3 sequence reads: CAIQGRNEQYF. Written as DNA, the CDR3 is TGTGCCATCCAAGGGCGTAACGAGCAGTACTTC.

This clonotype was found many times. The J gene is TRBJ2-5, the V gene TRBV3-1; 10 positions match TRBD2. Trimming removed 7 bases from V and 1 base from J; junction bases left unmatched: 9. Germline V gene lookup returns CDR1 LGHDT and CDR2 YNNKEL (reference sequence). The length of the CDR3 is 16 residues. This CDR3 reads CASTLGASGSQETQYF. CDR3 bases: TGTGCCAGCACCCTAGGGGCTAGCGGGAGCCAAGAGACCCAGTACTTC.

The genes are TRBV14 and TRBJ1-1; D unresolved. Trimming shortened V by 0 bases and J by 6 bases, and 5 bases separated the two germline ends. Germline loops: CDR1 SGHDN, CDR2 FVKESK. The length of the CDR3 is 12 residues. The DNA of the CDR3 is TGTGCCAGCAGCCAAGATACCGCTGAAGCTTTCTTT. This encodes CASSQDTAEAFF.

In this sample, this clonotype turned up a few times. The chain joins TRBV10-2 to TRBJ2-2; D tentatively fits TRBD1 or TRBD2 (6 bases each). Germline assignment: CDR1 WSHSY and CDR2 SAAADI. The CDR3 runs 14 residues. V shed 6 bases and J shed 5 bases, with 13 bases lying between them. CDR3 coding DNA: TGCGCCAGCAGAGGAACAGGGAGGACCGGGGAGCTGTTTTTT. It translates to CASRGTGRTGELFF.

The V and J genes are TRBV14 and TRBJ1-2; no clear D gene. Trimming left V 0 bases short and J 5 bases short, with 16 bases between. The germline CDR1 and CDR2 sequences are SGHDN and FVKESK. This CDR3 is built from 16 residues. The CDR3 protein is CASSQELTGRGYGYTF. DNA for the CDR3: TGTGCCAGCAGCCAAGAATTAACCGGACGAGGGTATGGCTACACCTTC.

There are many counts of this clonotype. V and J are TRBV6-2 or TRBV6-3 and TRBJ1-5, with D possibly TRBD1 on 6 matching bases. Germline loops: CDR1 MNHEY, CDR2 SVGEGT. V was shortened by 6 bases and J by 9 bases, with 15 bases between the two germline ends. This CDR3 spans 13 amino acids. The CDR3 DNA is TGTGCCAGCAGCGACAGGTCACCGGGGCCCCAGCATTTT. It is translated as CASSDRSPGPQHF.

In its sample, this clonotype was seen many times. The chain combines TRBV5-5 with TRBJ2-1; TRBD2 matches at 13 bases. CDR1 and CDR2 from the germline V gene are SGHKS and YYEKEE (reference sequence). The V gene end was trimmed by 0 bases and the J gene end by 4 bases; junction bases not matched to a gene: 4. The CDR3 has 17 residues. The CDR3 DNA is TGTGCCAGCAGCTTGGATGTGACTAGCGGGGGGTACAATGAGCAGTTCTTC. Protein: CASSLDVTSGGYNEQFF.

The chain employs TRBV5-1 and TRBJ1-6; D is possibly TRBD1 (6 bases). Germline V gene data show CDR1 as SGHRS and CDR2 as YFSETQ. Trimming pared 3 bases from V and 9 bases from J, leaving 10 bases between. This CDR3 is built from 13 residues. CDR3 sequence reads: CASSSGQTSPLHF. The CDR3 coding sequence is TGCGCCAGCAGCTCTGGACAGACTTCACCCCTCCACTTT.

The CDR3 DNA sequence: TGCGCCAGCAGCTTGGAAAATCCTAACTATGGCTACACCTTC. Its protein is CASSLENPNYGYTF. This sequence joins TRBV5-1 and TRBJ1-2, with D hard to call. Germline V gene lookup returns CDR1 SGHRS and CDR2 YFSETQ. The CDR3 extends over 14 amino acids. V was pared by 0 bases and J by 0 bases, with 6 bases between. The whole variable domain, filled in from reference TRBV5-1 and TRBJ1-2, reads KAGVTQTPRYLIKTRGQQVTLSCSPISGHRSVSWYQQTPGQGLQFLFEYFSETQRNKGNFPGRFSGRQFSNSRSEMNVSTLELGDSALYLCASSLENPNYGYTFGSGTRLTVV.